This TCR beta chain was sequenced for a study of shared clonotypes between healthy human individuals. Points from the study as a whole: In this cohort, only blood was sampled, and tissue repertoires likely differ.

V was shortened by 0 bases and J by 4 bases, with 12 bases between the two germline ends. The CDR3 spans 16 residues. Looked up from germline, CDR1 is MNHNY and CDR2 is SVGAGI (reference sequence). Clones were sequenced by immunoSEQ multiplex PCR, and TCRdb holds only the in-frame ones, with some missing. The profile covers roughly 2,500,000 clones, with 93% appearing a single time and 0.36% taken by the ten largest. To note about this clone: The antigen remains unidentified.

The origin of this receptor is a man in his late teens or twenties in good health. Some clones in this sample may be carry-over from other donors' samples. The V call is TRBV6-6, the J call TRBJ1-4, with D possibly being TRBD1 (5 bases). Sequencing was carried out using naive CD4+ T cells from PBMCs. As to subset: CD45RA+ positively selected. In DNA form, the CDR3 reads TGTGCCAGCAGTTACTCGGTGGGGACGGATAATGAAAAACTGTTTTTT. It specifies CASSYSVGTDNEKLFF.